The 21 T cell receptor beta chains presented below share a single source sample, sequenced in a study of human T cells and chemical hapten exposure. TCRdb passed the RACE reads through MiXCR, listing each CDR3 protein once. The sample holds approximately 92,000 distinct CDR3 sequences, 11% seen once. Noted time point: patch test 2, 6 weeks after DPC sensitization. As to treatment: therapeutic diphenylcyclopropenone sensitization with weekly scalp DPC. The sample consisted of whole blood, taken in connection with sensitization to the hapten diphenylcyclopropenone (DPC). These receptors were taken from a woman aged 35 to 49 with alopecia areata. Some clones in this sample may be carry-over from other donors' samples.

This clonotype was observed a few times. The gene calls are TRBV5-1 and TRBJ2-1; 9 bases agree with TRBD1. The CDR3 sequence is 15 residues long. V lost 0 bases and J lost 5; bases outside the gene matches: 3. Germline CDR1 and CDR2: SGHRS and YFSETQ. CDR3 sequence: CASSLGQGDNNEQFF. CDR3 nucleotides: TGCGCCAGCAGCTTGGGACAGGGGGATAACAATGAGCAGTTCTTC.

The table lists this clonotype with many counts. This chain links TRBV18 with TRBJ2-1, with 15 bases that match TRBD2. Germline CDR1 KGHSH, CDR2 LQKENI. The CDR3 is made up of 17 amino acids. V lost 1 base, J lost 5 bases, and 3 bases stayed unmatched. This CDR3 reads CASSPRRTSGRDNEQFF. For the CDR3, the DNA is TGTGCCAGCTCACCACGTCGGACTAGCGGGAGGGACAATGAGCAGTTCTTC.

Ten or more counts support this clonotype. V gene TRBV28 combines with J gene TRBJ1-5; no clear D. The germline CDR1 and CDR2 sequences are MDHEN and SYDVKM. The CDR3 sequence is 15 residues long. The ends were cut back, 6 bases at V and 1 base at J, with 13 bases in the middle. The CDR3 DNA reads TGTGCCAGCAGCTCCCCGGGCGGGAGCAATCAGCCCCAGCATTTT. Translated: CASSSPGGSNQPQHF.

This clonotype appeared a few times. V and J are TRBV4-2 and TRBJ2-1; D is ambiguous. The CDR3 length is 14 residues. Germline CDR1 reads LGHNA; CDR2 reads YNFKEQ. V was trimmed by 0 bases and J by 5 bases, leaving 8 bases between them. The DNA for the CDR3 is TGTGCCAGCAGCCAAGAACACCGAGACAATGAGCAGTTCTTC. Protein: CASSQEHRDNEQFF.

This clonotype was recorded at least ten times. The rearrangement uses TRBV6-2 or TRBV6-3 and TRBJ1-6; 10 bases line up with TRBD1. The V gene's germline CDR1 is MNHEY and CDR2 SVGEGT. The CDR3 is made up of 16 amino acids. J was trimmed by 7 bases and V by 5 bases; bases with no gene match: 8. CDR3 protein: CASSRGQGLQNSPLHF. The CDR3 DNA follows: TGTGCCAGCAGTCGGGGACAGGGGCTTCAAAATTCACCCCTCCACTTT.

The J gene is TRBJ2-7, the V gene TRBV6-1; 7 bases map to TRBD2. In germline, CDR1 is MNHNS, CDR2 SASEGT. The V segment lost 2 bases and the J segment 4 bases; nucleotides outside the gene matches: 11. The CDR3 loop spans 16 amino acids. DNA of the CDR3: TGTGCCAGCAGTGAATCGACCCAGACTAGCTTGTACGAGCAGTACTTC. It codes for CASSESTQTSLYEQYF.

This clonotype has a handful of counts. A junction boundary mismatches the germline segment, possibly from a read error. The chain joins TRBV7-2 to TRBJ2-7; TRBD2 matches at 7 bases. This CDR3 spans 16 amino acids. CDR1 is SGHTA, CDR2 FQGNSA, per germline. In nucleotides, the CDR3 is TGTGTCAGCAGCTTAGTGGGCCTAGCGGAGAAATACGAGCAGTACTTC. It specifies CVSSLVGLAEKYEQYF.

This clonotype came up many times. The rearrangement joins TRBV6-2 or TRBV6-3 to TRBJ1-5; possible D gene TRBD1, 5 bases. Germline-derived CDR1 and CDR2 are MNHEY and SVGEGT. V lost 2 bases to trimming and J lost 0 bases, with 17 bases between them. This CDR3 spans 18 amino acids. CDR3 loop: CASSYVSRARASNQPQHF. In DNA form, the CDR3 reads TGTGCCAGCAGTTACGTCTCAAGGGCCAGGGCTAGCAATCAGCCCCAGCATTTT.

This clonotype was counted between two and nine times. J is TRBJ1-1 and V is TRBV5-1; D is possibly TRBD1 (5 bases). This CDR3 has 14 amino acids. V was trimmed by 4 bases and J by 3 bases, leaving 13 bases between them. CDR1 is SGHRS and CDR2 is YFSETQ in the germline V gene. Here the CDR3 reads CASSSGREYTEAFF. The CDR3 DNA reads TGCGCCAGCAGCAGCGGCAGGGAGTACACTGAAGCTTTCTTT.

This clonotype appeared a few times. This chain uses TRBV4-3 with TRBJ2-3; no firm D call. V shed 1 base and J shed 4 bases, with 15 bases lying between them. The CDR3 is made up of 16 amino acids. The V gene's germline CDR1 is LGHNA and CDR2 YSLEER. The CDR3 here is CASSQGDFLRADTQYF. The CDR3 nucleotides are TGCGCCAGCAGCCAAGGCGACTTCCTTCGCGCAGATACGCAGTATTTT.

This chain's CDR3 is CATSREVQDEQFF. The CDR3 DNA is TGTGCCACCAGCAGAGAGGTACAGGATGAGCAGTTCTTC. This sequence joins TRBV15 and TRBJ2-1; D possibly corresponds to TRBD1 (5 bases). Trimming took 0 bases from V and 8 from J, leaving 8 bases between them. Germline lookup yields CDR1 LNHNV and CDR2 YYDKDF (reference sequence). The CDR3 runs to 13 residues.

The rearrangement uses TRBV21-1 and TRBJ1-5. TRBV21-1 is labeled a pseudogene. The CDR3 runs 14 residues. The DNA of the CDR3 is TGTGCCAGCAGCAAAGAACGGCCGCTCGGGCCCCAGCATTTT. Amino acids: CASSKERPLGPQHF.

This clonotype was found a few times. V usage is TRBV10-1 and J usage is TRBJ2-2; 12 nucleotides line up with TRBD2. V lost 10 bases to trimming and J lost 5 bases; unmatched junction nucleotides: 2. CDR3 length equals 13 residues. Looked up from germline, CDR1 is WNHNN and CDR2 is SYGVQD (reference sequence). CDR3: CATTSGSTGELFF. Here the CDR3 DNA reads TGCGCCACGACTAGCGGGAGTACCGGGGAGCTGTTTTTT.

This clonotype occurred a few times. The chain is built from TRBV2 and TRBJ1-5, with D unresolved. Trimming removed 6 bases at V and 1 base at J, with 7 bases between. Germline V lookup: CDR1 SNHLY, CDR2 FYNNEI. The CDR3 is made up of 13 amino acids. The CDR3 nucleotides read TGTGCCAGCAGCACGGACAGCAATCAGCCCCAGCATTTT. Protein: CASSTDSNQPQHF.

This clonotype was picked up a small number of times. V gene TRBV12-3 or TRBV12-4 combines with J gene TRBJ1-1; D is unclear. The CDR3 runs 16 residues. Trimming stripped 4 bases from V and 1 base from J, with 16 bases between. The CDR3 spells CASSSSRGGRNTEAFF. CDR3 nucleotides: TGTGCCAGCAGTTCCTCCCGGGGAGGGAGGAACACTGAAGCTTTCTTT.

This clonotype was seen more than once but under ten times. The chain carries TRBV20-1 and TRBJ1-4; 7 positions match TRBD1. V lost 6 bases to trimming and J lost 8 bases; unmatched junction nucleotides: 12. The CDR3 length is 14 residues. CDR1 is DFQATT and CDR2 is SNEGSKA in the germline V gene (reference sequence). The CDR3 loop reads CSAEGAPPGEKLFF. The CDR3, as DNA: TGCAGTGCCGAGGGGGCCCCCCCTGGGGAAAAACTGTTTTTT.

This rearrangement joins TRBV28 to TRBJ2-7, with 7 positions matching TRBD1. Germline V lookup: CDR1 MDHEN, CDR2 SYDVKM. V shed 7 bases, J shed 2 bases, and the junction held 8 bases outside the gene matches. The CDR3 runs to 14 residues. Written as DNA, the CDR3 is TGTGCCAGCATGGTCCGGGACAGAGCCTACGAGCAGTACTTC. Amino acids: CASMVRDRAYEQYF.

The sample holds many counts of this clonotype. The V call is TRBV7-2, the J call TRBJ1-1; the D gene is possibly TRBD1 (6 bases). CDR1 and CDR2 from the germline V gene are SGHTA and FQGNSA. V lost 4 bases, J lost 0 bases, and 21 bases lay in between. The CDR3 sequence is 18 residues long. In DNA form, the CDR3 reads TGTGCCAGCAGCTCCAGAGGGGGGGGAGTCTCCATGAACACTGAAGCTTTCTTT. This sequence encodes CASSSRGGGVSMNTEAFF.

A few counts support this clonotype. The limits of the CDR3 on the DNA are not certain, so only TCRdb's listed CDR3 is given. This chain joins TRBV20-1 and TRBJ2-7. The V gene's germline CDR1 is DFQATT and CDR2 SNEGSKA (reference sequence). The CDR3 spans 13 residues, counting both ends. CDR3 sequence reads: CSSSVGGWHEQYF.

The V and J genes are TRBV5-1 and TRBJ1-1, with no clear D. V gave up 0 bases and J gave up 0 bases, with 6 bases separating them. The V gene's germline CDR1 is SGHRS and CDR2 YFSETQ. The CDR3 spans 14 residues. Written as DNA, the CDR3 is TGCGCCAGCAGCTTGGACAGCTTGAACACTGAAGCTTTCTTT. It encodes CASSLDSLNTEAFF.

The chain recombines TRBV5-1 with TRBJ2-1; TRBD1 aligns across 12 bases. This CDR3 region has 16 residues. Germline V gives CDR1 SGHRS, CDR2 YFSETQ. V gave up 1 base and J gave up 10 bases; unmatched junction bases: 9. The CDR3 loop reads CASSLTTGTGGREQFF. As DNA, the CDR3 is TGCGCCAGCAGCTTGACCACCGGGACAGGGGGCCGAGAGCAGTTCTTC.